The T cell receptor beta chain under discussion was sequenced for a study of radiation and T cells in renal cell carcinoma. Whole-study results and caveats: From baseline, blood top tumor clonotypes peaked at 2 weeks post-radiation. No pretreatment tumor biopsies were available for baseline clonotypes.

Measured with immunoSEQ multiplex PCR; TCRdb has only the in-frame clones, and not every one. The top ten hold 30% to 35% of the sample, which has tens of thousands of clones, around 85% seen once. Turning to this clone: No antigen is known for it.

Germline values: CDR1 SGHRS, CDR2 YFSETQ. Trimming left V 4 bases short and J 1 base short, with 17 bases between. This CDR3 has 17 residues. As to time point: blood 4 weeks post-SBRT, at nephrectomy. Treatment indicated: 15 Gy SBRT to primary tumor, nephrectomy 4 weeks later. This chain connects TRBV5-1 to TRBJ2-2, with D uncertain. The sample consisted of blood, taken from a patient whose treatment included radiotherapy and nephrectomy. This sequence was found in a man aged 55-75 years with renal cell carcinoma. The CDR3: CASSIFLSLQNTGELFF. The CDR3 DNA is TGCGCCAGCAGCATCTTCCTAAGCCTACAGAACACCGGGGAGCTGTTTTTT.